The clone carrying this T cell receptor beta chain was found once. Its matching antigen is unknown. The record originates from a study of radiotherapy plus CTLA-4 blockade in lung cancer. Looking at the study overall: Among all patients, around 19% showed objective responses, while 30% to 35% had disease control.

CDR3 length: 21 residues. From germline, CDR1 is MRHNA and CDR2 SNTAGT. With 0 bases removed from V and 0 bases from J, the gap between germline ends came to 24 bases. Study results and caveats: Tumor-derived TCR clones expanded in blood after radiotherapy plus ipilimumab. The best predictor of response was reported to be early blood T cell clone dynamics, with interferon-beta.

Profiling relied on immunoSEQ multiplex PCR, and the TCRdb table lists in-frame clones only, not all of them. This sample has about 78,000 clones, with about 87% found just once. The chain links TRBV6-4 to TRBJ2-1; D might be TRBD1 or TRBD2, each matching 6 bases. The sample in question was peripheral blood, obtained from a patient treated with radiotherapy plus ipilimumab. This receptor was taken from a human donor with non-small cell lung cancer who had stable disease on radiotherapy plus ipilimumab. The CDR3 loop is CASSDSGGGPLSPGSYNEQFF. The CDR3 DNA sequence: TGTGCCAGCAGTGACTCGGGTGGGGGGCCCCTTAGTCCGGGCTCCTACAATGAGCAGTTCTTC.